Shown below are 15 T cell receptor beta chains from a single sample sequenced in a study of blood T cell repertoires in COVID-19. Libraries were prepared by immunoSEQ multiplex PCR; TCRdb keeps only in-frame clonotypes and omits some of them. Altogether some 350,000 clones are present, around 91% being singletons, with the ten largest covering about 6.5%. Sequencing was performed on peripheral blood. These receptors all stem from a man younger than 30 with active or convalescent COVID-19.

V is TRBV11-2 and J is TRBJ1-3, with a tentative D call TRBD1 (5 bases). Germline V gene sequence: CDR1 SGHAT, CDR2 FQNNGV. The CDR3 loop spans 15 amino acids. V gave up 1 base and J gave up 4 bases, with 11 bases separating them. The CDR3 region is CASSLGRPGGNTIYF. The CDR3 DNA follows: TGTGCCAGCAGCTTAGGGCGTCCAGGGGGAAACACCATATATTTT.

The chain links TRBV7-2 to TRBJ2-3; 9 bases match TRBD2. Unmatched junction bases numbered 9, after V lost 1 base and J lost 4 bases. CDR3 size: 17 residues. Per germline, CDR1 SGHTA and CDR2 FQGNSA. The DNA of the CDR3 is TGTGCCAGCAGCTTAGATATAGCTAGCGGGATATCAGATACGCAGTATTTT. Amino acid sequence: CASSLDIASGISDTQYF.

The V and J genes are TRBV19 and TRBJ1-5; D is undetermined. Trimming left V 7 bases short and J 1 base short, with 8 bases between. The CDR3 has 13 amino acids. Germline CDR1 LNHDA, CDR2 SQIVND (reference sequence). Written as DNA, the CDR3 is TGTGCCAGTAACGAACAGAGCAATCAGCCCCAGCATTTT. Translation gives CASNEQSNQPQHF.

V is TRBV2 and J is TRBJ2-1; 8 nucleotides match TRBD2. V gave up 4 bases and J gave up 4 bases; unmatched junction bases: 9. Germline V gene sequence: CDR1 SNHLY, CDR2 FYNNEI. The CDR3 is 16 residues long. The DNA for the CDR3 is TGTGCCAGCAGTGTTAGAAGCGGGAGTGAGTACAATGAGCAGTTCTTC. Translated, it gives CASSVRSGSEYNEQFF.

This rearrangement joins TRBV2 to TRBJ2-5; D is perhaps TRBD2 (5 bases). The CDR3 contains 11 residues. CDR1 is SNHLY and CDR2 is FYNNEI in the germline V gene. Trimming cost V 6 bases and J 7 bases, with 9 bases left between them. CDR3 bases: TGTGCCAGCAGGGCAGAGGGGACCCAGTACTTC. This translates into CASRAEGTQYF.

This clone was found many times. The CDR3 spells CASSSPGTGDTGELFF. The CDR3 DNA reads TGCGCCAGCAGCTCCCCCGGGACAGGGGACACCGGGGAGCTGTTTTTT. The chain couples TRBV5-1 to TRBJ2-2, with TRBD1 matching over 10 bases. The CDR3 has 16 residues. CDR1 SGHRS and CDR2 YFSETQ come from the germline V gene. The junction had 5 bases not matched to a gene; V was cut back by 3 bases and J by 3 bases.

V gene TRBV11-2 combines with J gene TRBJ1-3, with TRBD1 identical over 8 bases. V dropped 4 bases and J dropped 1; count of bases not matched to a gene: 0. Germline V gene sequence: CDR1 SGHAT, CDR2 FQNNGV. There are 14 residues in the CDR3. The CDR3: CASSYRGSGNTIYF. The CDR3 DNA is TGTGCCAGCAGCTACAGGGGGTCTGGAAACACCATATATTTT.

The chain joins TRBV4-1 to TRBJ2-7, with 12 bases matching TRBD1. Germline V gene data show CDR1 as MGHRA and CDR2 as YSYEKL. V shed 3 bases, J shed 7 bases, and the junction held 4 bases outside the gene matches. CDR3 size: 14 residues. In DNA form, the CDR3 reads TGCGCCAGCAGCCAGGGACAGGGGGCAAGGGAGCAGTACTTC. Translating it yields CASSQGQGAREQYF.

V usage is TRBV9 and J usage is TRBJ2-5, with D possibly TRBD1 on 6 matching bases. The germline CDR1 and CDR2 sequences are SGDLS and YYNGEE. V was pared by 3 bases and J by 5 bases, with 11 bases between. The CDR3 spans 13 residues. This CDR3 reads CASSEQGGETQYF. The DNA of the CDR3 is TGTGCCAGCAGCGAACAGGGTGGTGAGACCCAGTACTTC.

The chain joins TRBV7-8 to TRBJ1-4, with TRBD1 matching 8 bases. V shed 8 bases and J 7 bases; nucleotides not matched to a gene: 15. The germline V gene encodes CDR1 SGHVS and CDR2 FQNEAQ. CDR3 length: 16 amino acids. The chain's CDR3 is CASGPFWARGPEKLFF. As DNA, the CDR3 is TGTGCCAGCGGCCCTTTTTGGGCCAGGGGGCCTGAAAAACTGTTTTTT.

Only one count was recorded for this clone. The gene calls are TRBV13 and TRBJ1-2; TRBD1 aligns across 8 bases. Per germline, CDR1 PRHDT and CDR2 FYEKMQ (reference sequence). V lost 5 bases to trimming and J lost 0 bases; unmatched junction nucleotides: 8. The CDR3 sequence is 16 residues long. CDR3 protein: CASSKDRDLSNYGYTF. CDR3 bases: TGTGCCAGCAGCAAGGACAGGGACCTCTCTAACTATGGCTACACCTTC. The complete variable domain, with remaining parts taken from reference TRBV13 and TRBJ1-2, reads AAGVIQSPRHLIKEKRETATLKCYPIPRHDTVYWYQQGPGQDPQFLISFYEKMQSDKGSIPDRFSAQQFSDYHSELNMSSLELGDSALYFCASSKDRDLSNYGYTFGSGTRLTVV.

This sequence joins TRBV7-3 and TRBJ1-1; 7 bases agree with TRBD1. Germline CDR1 reads SGHTA; CDR2 reads FQGTGA. The CDR3 has 14 residues. The ends lost 6 bases at V and 5 bases at J; junction bases unmatched: 9. The CDR3: CASSRGQGWTEAFF. CDR3 DNA: TGTGCCAGCAGTAGGGGGCAGGGATGGACTGAAGCTTTCTTT.

This clone came up once. This chain connects TRBV28 to TRBJ2-7, with D perhaps TRBD2 (7 bases). This CDR3 spans 15 amino acids. Germline CDR1 reads MDHEN; CDR2 reads SYDVKM. V was pared by 3 bases and J by 4 bases, with 16 bases between. The CDR3 spells CASSFWRGQGYEQYF. The CDR3 DNA reads as TGTGCCAGCAGTTTCTGGCGGGGGCAGGGGTACGAGCAGTACTTC.

J is TRBJ2-1 and V is TRBV6-5; 8 bases agree with TRBD2. The CDR3 sequence is 15 residues long. The J segment lost 9 bases and the V segment lost 0 bases, leaving 7 bases of the junction unmatched. Germline assignment: CDR1 MNHEY and CDR2 SVGAGI. CDR3: CASSYSGLARGEQFF. CDR3 DNA: TGTGCCAGCAGTTACTCCGGACTAGCCCGGGGTGAGCAGTTCTTC.

The CDR3 reads CASSQDRSYSNQPQHF. CDR3 coding DNA: TGTGCCAGCAGTCAAGACAGGTCCTATAGCAATCAGCCCCAGCATTTT. The chain uses TRBV2 and TRBJ1-5; D may be TRBD1 (6 bases). V lost 5 bases and J 0 bases, leaving 14 bases between the germline ends. Germline V lookup: CDR1 SNHLY, CDR2 FYNNEI. This CDR3 region has 16 residues.